The sequence of this T cell receptor beta chain was determined in a study of T cell responses to AZD1222 COVID-19 vaccine. Study observations and caveats: The study found vaccine-associated CD4 TCRs spanning spike, dominant at 160-218 and 743-854. Repertoires were collected only later (after the peak T cell response had occurred).

Comment on this clone: No antigen is known for it.

Sequenced by immunoSEQ multiplex PCR; TCRdb stores in-frame clones only, minus some. The sample lists 95,000 or so clones; over 75% were seen once. Germline CDR1 SGHRS, CDR2 YFSETQ. This CDR3 region has 15 residues. After removal of 0 bases from V and 5 bases from J, the junction contained 4 bases not matched to a gene. The chain employs TRBV5-1 and TRBJ2-2; 7 nucleotides align to TRBD1. The origin of this receptor is an adult in good health. This specimen was peripheral blood, taken on day 0 of AZD1222 vaccination. Here the CDR3 reads CASSLDRGGTGELFF. The CDR3 coding sequence is TGCGCCAGCAGCTTGGACAGGGGCGGAACCGGGGAGCTGTTTTTT.